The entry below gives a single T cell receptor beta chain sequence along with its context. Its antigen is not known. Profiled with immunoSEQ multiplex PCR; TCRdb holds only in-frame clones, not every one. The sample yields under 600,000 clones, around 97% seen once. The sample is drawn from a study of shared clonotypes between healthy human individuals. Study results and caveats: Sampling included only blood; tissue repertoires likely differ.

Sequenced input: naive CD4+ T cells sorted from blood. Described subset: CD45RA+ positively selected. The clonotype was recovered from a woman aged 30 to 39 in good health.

The CDR3 DNA reads as TGCAGTGCTAGTATGGGTCAGCCCCAGCATTTT. Protein: CSASMGQPQHF. V and J are TRBV20-1 and TRBJ1-5; D gene ambiguous. Germline CDR1 DFQATT, CDR2 SNEGSKA (reference sequence). The CDR3 spans 11 residues. The V end was cut by 3 bases, the J end by 6 bases, with 6 bases between.